This is a list of T cell receptor beta chains from one sample in a study of shared clonotypes between healthy human individuals. This table comes from immunoSEQ multiplex PCR, and its TCRdb copy is limited to in-frame clones, with some not included. This table has roughly 2.4 million clones, approximately 95% appearing once. Sequenced sample: naive CD4+ T cells sorted from blood. Receptor source: a man aged 18-30 years in good health. Both conserved end residues are part of each CDR3. The D gene is left open where the match is weak. Only part of the rows carry a size: once, few, many, or a class if the clone is expanded.

D gene,J gene,clone size,V gene,CDR3 DNA,CDR3 protein
NA,TRBJ1-2,NA,TRBV29-1,TGCAGCGTTGAAGATAACGACTATGGAGGGGGCTACACCTTC,CSVEDNDYGGGYTF
TRBD2,TRBJ2-7,once,TRBV7-2,TGTGCCAGCAGCCCCCCTCTAGCGGAAAGCTCCTACGAGCAGTACTTC,CASSPPLAESSYEQYF
NA,TRBJ1-6,NA,TRBV2,TGTGCCAGCAGTGAAGTGGGAGAGAATTCACCCCTCCACTTT,CASSEVGENSPLHF
TRBD2,TRBJ2-7,NA,TRBV6-5,TGTGCCAGCAGTTACGGAAGCGGGGCCTCCTACGAGCAGTACTTC,CASSYGSGASYEQYF
TRBD1,TRBJ2-7,once,TRBV7-9,TGTGCCAGCAGCTCAGAGGGGGCAGGGCAGTACTTC,CASSSEGAGQYF
NA,TRBJ1-6,NA,TRBV28,TGTGCCAGCAGCAGGGGAGTTAACTCACCCCTCCACTTT,CASSRGVNSPLHF
TRBD1,TRBJ2-7,NA,TRBV9,TGTGCCAGCAGCATGTCCGGGACAGGGGCCTACGAGCAGTACTTC,CASSMSGTGAYEQYF
NA,TRBJ1-6,NA,TRBV14,TGTGCCAGCAGCCCACGACTGAATTCACCCCTCCACTTT,CASSPRLNSPLHF
NA,TRBJ2-3,NA,TRBV4-1,TGCGCCAGCAGCCAAGATGTGGGCCTCGGCCCAGATACGCAGTATTTT,CASSQDVGLGPDTQYF
NA,TRBJ2-1,NA,TRBV10-2,TGCGCCAGCAGGCAGACTGGACGAGGGGACAATGAGCAGTTCTTC,CASRQTGRGDNEQFF
NA,TRBJ2-2,NA,TRBV7-9,TGTGCCAGCAGTTTAGAGACCGGGGAGCTGTTTTTT,CASSLETGELFF
NA,TRBJ2-1,NA,TRBV7-3,TGTGCCAGCAGAGCCGGGACAAACCCCTACAATGAGCAGTTCTTC,CASRAGTNPYNEQFF
TRBD1,TRBJ2-7,once,TRBV5-6,TGTGCCAGCAGCCCGACAGGGGGCGACGAGCAGTACTTC,CASSPTGGDEQYF
NA,TRBJ1-2,few,TRBV30,TGTGCCTGGAGTGTATTGGGGCAGCTCTATGGCTACACCTTC,CAWSVLGQLYGYTF
NA,TRBJ2-7,NA,TRBV28,TGTGCCACCAAGGGTAGGTTAACCTACGAGCAGTACTTC,CATKGRLTYEQYF
TRBD1,TRBJ2-7,NA,TRBV7-2,TGTGCCAGCAGCTCGCAGGGGGCATCCTACGAGCAGTACTTC,CASSSQGASYEQYF
NA,TRBJ2-1,NA,TRBV11-3,TGTGCCAGCAGCTTAGGGGGCAGCTACAATGAGCAGTTCTTC,CASSLGGSYNEQFF
TRBD2,TRBJ2-3,NA,TRBV5-1,TGCGCCAGCAGCTTGGCGGCGGGGGTTGGAGATACGCAGTATTTT,CASSLAAGVGDTQYF
NA,TRBJ2-3,NA,TRBV14,TGTGCCAGCAGCCAAGAGGTAGCGGTCACAGATACGCAGTATTTT,CASSQEVAVTDTQYF
NA,TRBJ2-1,NA,TRBV5-1,TGCGCCAGCAGCCTTCTAGCGCCCTCCTACAATGAGCAGTTCTTC,CASSLLAPSYNEQFF
TRBD1,TRBJ1-3,once,TRBV30,TGTGCCAGCTACCCGGACAGGGGATCTGGAAACACCATATATTTT,CASYPDRGSGNTIYF
NA,TRBJ2-1,NA,TRBV7-2,TGTGCCAGCAGCTCCGGAGGCAATGAGCAGTTCTTC,CASSSGGNEQFF
NA,TRBJ1-5,NA,TRBV19,TGTGCCAGTAGTAGAACAAAGGGTAGCGGCAATCAGCCCCAGCATTTT,CASSRTKGSGNQPQHF
TRBD1,TRBJ1-1,NA,TRBV9,TGTGCCAGCAGCGTAGCGGGACAGATGAACACTGAAGCTTTCTTT,CASSVAGQMNTEAFF
TRBD1,TRBJ1-2,NA,TRBV30,TGTGCCTGGAGCCCTGGACAGGGGTATGGCTACACCTTC,CAWSPGQGYGYTF
TRBD2,TRBJ2-3,once,TRBV4-3,TGCGCCAGCAGCCAAGATCGGAGCGGGAGGTTTAGCACAGATACGCAGTATTTT,CASSQDRSGRFSTDTQYF
NA,TRBJ2-1,NA,TRBV30,TGTGCCTGGAGCGCAGCGGGTAATGAGCAGTTCTTC,CAWSAAGNEQFF
TRBD1,TRBJ1-4,once,TRBV10-3,TGTGCCATCAGTGAGTCTGCGGACAGGGCTGGGGAAAAACTGTTTTTT,CAISESADRAGEKLFF
TRBD1,TRBJ1-1,NA,TRBV6-1,TGTGCCAGCGGGGACAGGTCCCCTGAAGCTTTCTTT,CASGDRSPEAFF
NA,TRBJ1-1,NA,TRBV6-5,TGTGCCAGCAGCCAGGCCGGGGGGGCTTTCTTT,CASSQAGGAFF
NA,TRBJ2-3,NA,TRBV18,TGTGCCAGCTCACCACCGGTTACAGGAGTAATCACAGATACGCAGTATTTT,CASSPPVTGVITDTQYF
TRBD2,TRBJ2-7,NA,TRBV19,TGTGCCAGTACCAGCGGGGAGGGTCGAGAGCAGTACTTC,CASTSGEGREQYF
TRBD1,TRBJ1-6,NA,TRBV19,TGTGCCAGTAAGTCTTGGCGACAGGGCAGCTCCTATAATTCACCCCTCCACTTT,CASKSWRQGSSYNSPLHF
TRBD1,TRBJ2-7,NA,TRBV30,TGTGCCTTAGCCTCCGTTGGGACAGGACCCTACGAGCAGTACTTC,CALASVGTGPYEQYF
NA,TRBJ2-7,NA,TRBV5-1,TGCGCCAGCAGCTTTCAAGGACAATCCAACGAGCAGTACTTC,CASSFQGQSNEQYF
NA,TRBJ1-1,NA,TRBV2,TGTGCCAGCAGTCAGGTCATGAACACTGAAGCTTTCTTT,CASSQVMNTEAFF
NA,TRBJ2-1,NA,TRBV6-5,TGTGCCAGCAGAACAGGGTTCGACAATGAGCAGTTCTTC,CASRTGFDNEQFF
NA,TRBJ2-7,NA,TRBV7-2,TGTGCCAGCAGCGCGGCTAGCTCCTACGAGCAGTACTTC,CASSAASSYEQYF
NA,TRBJ2-4,NA,TRBV7-9,TGTGCCAGCAGCCCCTCAAACATTCAGTACTTC,CASSPSNIQYF
TRBD2,TRBJ2-1,NA,TRBV11-2,TGTGCCAGCAGCCCACCGGGACTAGCGGGAAATGAGCAGTTCTTC,CASSPPGLAGNEQFF
NA,TRBJ1-5,NA,TRBV19,TGTGCCAGTAGTACTCGTAACAGCCAGCATTTT,CASSTRNSQHF